Shown below are 26 T cell receptor beta chains from a single sample sequenced in a study of T cells in Graves' hyperthyroidism and ophthalmopathy. RNA transcripts gave rise to amplified TCR beta CDR3 regions. When the TCR CDR3 underwent first-round RT-PCR, the HTBI primer set was used. TCRdb re-called the multiplex PCR reads through MiXCR, storing one row per CDR3 protein. The table has hundreds of thousands of distinct CDR3 sequences, around 22% seen once. Sequencing used blood. Receptors were obtained from a woman aged 30 to 39 with Graves' ophthalmopathy.

This clonotype was counted at least ten times. The chain uses TRBV7-2 and TRBJ2-7; D could derive from TRBD1 or TRBD2 (6 bases each). CDR3 size: 14 residues. Trimming stripped 5 bases from V and 0 bases from J, with 11 bases between. The germline gives CDR1 SGHTA, CDR2 FQGNSA. CDR3: CASSKGGGSYEQYF. The CDR3 DNA follows: TGTGCCAGCAGCAAAGGAGGGGGCTCCTACGAGCAGTACTTC.

The sample holds a few counts of this clonotype. This chain uses TRBV18 with TRBJ2-2, with 9 nucleotides matching TRBD1. This CDR3 region has 17 residues. From germline, CDR1 is KGHSH and CDR2 LQKENI. Trimming at V came to 2 bases and at J to 4 bases, leaving 8 bases not matched to a gene. CDR3 residues: CASSPNIGQGTTGELFF. CDR3 bases: TGTGCCAGCTCACCAAATATAGGACAGGGGACCACCGGGGAGCTGTTTTTT.

The chain has TRBV6-5 and TRBJ1-2; possible D gene TRBD1, 6 bases. This CDR3 region has 13 residues. Trimming stripped 6 bases from V and 4 bases from J, with 12 bases between. Germline loops: CDR1 MNHEY, CDR2 SVGAGI. CDR3 sequence: CASSYGGAYGYTF. The CDR3 nucleotides read TGTGCCAGCAGCTACGGGGGGGCCTATGGCTACACCTTC.

This clonotype was seen repeatedly, ten times or more. The genes are TRBV20-1 and TRBJ1-1; tentative D call: TRBD1 (5 bases). The CDR3 extends over 15 amino acids. Germline values: CDR1 DFQATT, CDR2 SNEGSKA (reference sequence). V was shortened by 0 bases and J by 3 bases, with 14 bases between the two germline ends. CDR3 nucleotides: TGCAGTGCTAGAGAGTACGATATAGGGGACACTGAAGCTTTCTTT. Translation: CSAREYDIGDTEAFF.

This clonotype came up many times. CDR3 nucleotide sequence: TGTGCCAGCAGTTTTGACGGGGCGGGGTATGGCTACACCTTC. This translates into CASSFDGAGYGYTF. This chain uses TRBV27 with TRBJ1-2, with D possibly matching TRBD1 (5 bases). This CDR3 spans 14 amino acids. CDR1 MNHEY and CDR2 SMNVEV come from the germline V gene (reference sequence). Trimming left V 3 bases short and J 5 bases short, with 13 bases between.

The chain has TRBV7-2 and TRBJ1-1, with D tentatively TRBD1 (6 bases). CDR1 SGHTA and CDR2 FQGNSA come from the germline V gene. The CDR3 has 15 amino acids. V was trimmed by 4 bases and J by 5 bases, leaving 17 bases between them. The chain's CDR3 is CASSSTGVKLTEAFF. DNA of the CDR3: TGTGCCAGCAGCTCGACAGGTGTCAAATTGACTGAAGCTTTCTTT.

The V and J genes are TRBV18 and TRBJ1-5, with TRBD1 matching over 10 bases. The germline V gene has CDR1 KGHSH and CDR2 LQKENI. CDR3 size: 16 residues. With 6 bases clipped from V and 3 bases from J, the junction kept 8 bases outside the gene matches. In DNA form, the CDR3 reads TGTGCCAGCTCCCTTGACAGGGGGCGAGTCAATCAGCCCCAGCATTTT. It codes for CASSLDRGRVNQPQHF.

This clonotype was recorded at least ten times. The CDR3 DNA is TGCAGTGCTAGAGATCCGGGGACAGGGATGGAGACTGAAGCTTTCTTT. Its translation is CSARDPGTGMETEAFF. The chain combines TRBV20-1 with TRBJ1-1, with 9 bases identical to TRBD1. The CDR3 is 16 residues long. Germline trimming cut 0 bases from V and 5 bases from J; bases unmatched to any gene: 10. Germline lookup yields CDR1 DFQATT and CDR2 SNEGSKA (reference sequence).

This chain connects TRBV7-7 to TRBJ2-5; D gene unclear. The CDR3 covers 13 residues. Germline CDR1 SSHAT, CDR2 FNYEAQ (reference sequence). V was trimmed by 5 bases and J by 5 bases, leaving 12 bases between them. CDR3 protein: CASSHDTGETQYF. For the CDR3, the DNA is TGTGCCAGCAGCCACGACACTGGGGAGACCCAGTACTTC.

The chain uses TRBV11-1 and TRBJ2-5; 14 bases line up with TRBD2. The germline V gene encodes CDR1 SGHAT and CDR2 FQDESV (reference sequence). V lost 5 bases and J lost 2; bases outside the gene matches: 7. The CDR3 is made up of 17 amino acids. The CDR3 nucleotides are TGTGCCAGCAGCCGTATCGGGACTAGCGGGAGACAAGAGACCCAGTACTTC. Encoded protein: CASSRIGTSGRQETQYF.

The sample holds many counts of this clonotype. The chain joins TRBV6-5 to TRBJ2-7, with TRBD2 identical over 10 bases. Germline values: CDR1 MNHEY, CDR2 SVGAGI. The CDR3 totals 16 residues. The J segment lost 0 bases and the V segment lost 4 bases, leaving 6 bases of the junction unmatched. As DNA, the CDR3 is TGTGCCAGCAGTTTCCTTAGCGGGGGGCGCTCCTACGAGCAGTACTTC. Its translation: CASSFLSGGRSYEQYF.

This clonotype has at least ten counts. The chain recombines TRBV11-1 with TRBJ2-2; the match to TRBD2 covers 8 bases. The CDR3 totals 17 residues. Trimming cost V 2 bases and J 7 bases; bases outside gene matches: 12. The germline gives CDR1 SGHAT, CDR2 FQDESV (reference sequence). The CDR3 DNA sequence: TGTGCCAGCAGCTTAATCCGCGGGGGGCCCCAGGACGGGGAGCTGTTTTTT. Its protein product is CASSLIRGGPQDGELFF.

The chain carries TRBV14 and TRBJ2-2; D call uncertain. Germline values: CDR1 SGHDN, CDR2 FVKESK. The length of the CDR3 is 13 residues. V lost 4 bases and J 6 bases, leaving 9 bases between the germline ends. CDR3 bases: TGTGCCAGCAGCCGAGTTCGGGCCGGGGAGCTGTTTTTT. Amino acids: CASSRVRAGELFF.

This clonotype was counted ten times or more. The genes are TRBV5-1 and TRBJ2-2, with a weak D call TRBD2 (5 bases). Trimming removed 1 base at V and 4 bases at J, with 11 bases between. The germline CDR1 and CDR2 sequences are SGHRS and YFSETQ. This CDR3 is 15 amino acids long. The CDR3 nucleotides read TGCGCCAGCAGCTTGACGACCGGGGTCACCGGGGAGCTGTTTTTT. Translation: CASSLTTGVTGELFF.

This clonotype was recorded at least ten times. This chain uses TRBV30 with TRBJ1-2; no clear D. The V gene lost 0 bases and the J gene lost 5 bases, with 7 bases spanning the gap. The germline gives CDR1 GTSNPN, CDR2 SVGIG (reference sequence). The CDR3 spans 12 residues. CDR3 sequence (DNA): TGTGCCTGGAGTGTGGATCCGTATGGCTACACCTTC. Translating it yields CAWSVDPYGYTF.

The J gene is TRBJ1-1, the V gene TRBV5-1; D unclear. CDR1 is SGHRS, CDR2 YFSETQ, per germline. Between the trimmed V and J ends, which lost 0 bases and 1 base, there was a span of 10 bases. There are 15 residues in the CDR3. The CDR3 region is CASSLGRVSNTEAFF. The CDR3 DNA sequence: TGCGCCAGCAGCTTGGGCCGGGTCTCGAACACTGAAGCTTTCTTT.

This clonotype has ten or more counts. The chain employs TRBV29-1 and TRBJ2-5; perhaps TRBD2 as D (6 bases). V shed 3 bases and J shed 3 bases, with 20 bases lying between them. CDR1 and CDR2 from the germline V gene are SQVTM and ANQGSEA. This CDR3 is 16 amino acids long. The CDR3 loop reads CSVEAGRDSWKETQYF. For the CDR3, the DNA is TGCAGCGTTGAGGCCGGGAGAGACAGTTGGAAAGAGACCCAGTACTTC.

This clonotype appeared many times. The chain couples TRBV11-2 to TRBJ2-7, with D perhaps TRBD2 (7 bases). This CDR3 has 16 amino acids. V was clipped by 5 bases and J by 4 bases, with 21 bases between them. In germline, CDR1 is SGHAT, CDR2 FQNNGV. The CDR3 nucleotides are TGTGCCAGCAGCCCACTGGGGGGCGGGAGAGAATACGAGCAGTACTTC. Translating gives CASSPLGGGREYEQYF.

This clonotype was seen repeatedly, ten times or more. V and J are TRBV20-1 and TRBJ2-2; tentative D call: TRBD1 (6 bases). This CDR3 is built from 16 residues. The germline gives CDR1 DFQATT, CDR2 SNEGSKA (reference sequence). Trimming stripped 6 bases from V and 7 bases from J, with 24 bases between. The CDR3 here is CSAETGDFIKGGELFF. CDR3 in DNA: TGCAGTGCCGAGACAGGCGATTTCATAAAAGGCGGGGAGCTGTTTTTT.

This clonotype was found many times. The chain uses TRBV6-1 and TRBJ2-2; tentatively, D is TRBD2 (5 bases). CDR1 and CDR2 (germline): MNHNS, SASEGT. The CDR3 consists of 14 residues. The V and J ends lost 6 bases and 4 bases respectively, with 12 bases between them. In nucleotides, the CDR3 is TGTGCCAGCAGGAAAAGGGAGACCACCGGGGAGCTGTTTTTT. Amino acid sequence: CASRKRETTGELFF.

Many counts were recorded for this clonotype. V is TRBV10-3 and J is TRBJ1-2; 8 bases line up with TRBD1. CDR1 is ENHRY and CDR2 is SYGVKD in the germline V gene. The CDR3 has 16 amino acids. Unmatched junction bases numbered 9, after V lost 4 bases and J lost 2 bases. The CDR3 loop is CAISAETGASNYGYTF. CDR3 in DNA: TGTGCCATCAGTGCTGAGACAGGGGCCTCCAACTATGGCTACACCTTC.

This chain uses TRBV24-1 with TRBJ1-5; no reliable D call. V lost 4 bases to trimming and J lost 3 bases, with 9 bases between them. Germline CDR1 and CDR2: KGHDR and SFDVKD. The length of the CDR3 is 14 residues. CDR3 amino acids: CATSDFEANQPQHF. DNA of the CDR3: TGTGCCACCAGTGACTTTGAAGCCAATCAGCCCCAGCATTTT.

The sample holds many counts of this clonotype. The J gene is TRBJ2-7, the V gene TRBV12-3 or TRBV12-4; D is undetermined. CDR3 size: 13 residues. The V end was cut by 1 base, the J end by 2 bases, with 6 bases between. CDR3 region: CASSLGFPYEQYF. The CDR3 DNA reads TGTGCCAGCAGTTTAGGGTTTCCCTACGAGCAGTACTTC.

The chain couples TRBV4-2 to TRBJ1-1; the D is unclear. V gave up 0 bases and J gave up 1 base, with 9 bases separating them. The CDR3 totals 15 residues. Looked up from germline, CDR1 is LGHNA and CDR2 is YNFKEQ. The DNA for the CDR3 is TGTGCCAGCAGCCAAGACCCTGCGACGAACACTGAAGCTTTCTTT. Translating it yields CASSQDPATNTEAFF.

The chain combines TRBV29-1 with TRBJ1-1; no definite D call. Germline CDR1 reads SQVTM; CDR2 reads ANQGSEA. The ends were cut back, 5 bases at V and 0 bases at J, with 7 bases in the middle. The CDR3 runs to 12 residues. CDR3 sequence reads: CSVRAMNTEAFF. Written as DNA, the CDR3 is TGCAGCGTTCGGGCCATGAACACTGAAGCTTTCTTT.

J is TRBJ1-3 and V is TRBV12-3 or TRBV12-4, with TRBD1 matching 7 bases. This CDR3 has 14 amino acids. The trim removed 3 bases at V and 3 bases at J, leaving 2 bases unmatched. The CDR3: CASSLTGNGNTIYF. In DNA, the CDR3 is TGTGCCAGCAGTTTGACAGGGAATGGAAACACCATATATTTT.